A single sample is the source of the 23 T cell receptor beta chains below, sequenced in a study of shared clonotypes between healthy human individuals. Produced via immunoSEQ multiplex PCR; TCRdb's table is partial and in-frame only. This table has 530,000 or so clones, 60% to 80% appearing once. Sequenced material: PBMCs. Source of these receptors: a woman between 40 and 55 years old in good health. Some clones in this sample may be carry-over from other donors' samples.

The chain couples TRBV30 to TRBJ2-5; D might be TRBD2 (5 bases). Trimming stripped 7 bases from V and 5 bases from J, with 20 bases between. Germline-derived CDR1 and CDR2 are GTSNPN and SVGIG (reference sequence). This CDR3 contains 14 residues. The CDR3 coding sequence is TGTGCCTTCCGTCCGACGGATGCGGGCGAGACCCAGTACTTC. It is translated as CAFRPTDAGETQYF.

The CDR3 coding sequence is TGTGCCAGCAGCTTGGGTGGCGGGAACACCGGGGAGCTGTTTTTT. Its protein is CASSLGGGNTGELFF. This chain uses TRBV5-4 with TRBJ2-2; no firm D call. The CDR3 runs to 15 residues. V lost 0 bases to trimming and J lost 1 base, with 7 bases between them. CDR1 is SGHNT, CDR2 YYREEE, per germline (reference sequence).

The chain joins TRBV4-1 to TRBJ2-5, with D tentatively TRBD1 or TRBD2 (5 bases each). Near its end, the DNA agrees better with TRBJ2-7, so the J call may be wrong. CDR3 length: 13 residues. The germline gives CDR1 MGHRA, CDR2 YSYEKL. The CDR3 here is CASSQEWGFEQYF. The CDR3 DNA sequence: TGCGCCAGCAGCCAAGAATGGGGGTTCGAGCAGTACTTC.

The chain carries TRBV6-1 and TRBJ1-6; maybe TRBD1 (5 bases). The CDR3 runs to 15 residues. Germline CDR1 MNHNS, CDR2 SASEGT. With 6 bases removed from V and 8 bases from J, the gap between germline ends came to 17 bases. The CDR3 reads CASSATGGVYSPLHF. The CDR3 region has the DNA TGTGCCAGCAGCGCAACGGGGGGAGTTTATTCACCCCTCCACTTT.

This clone was recorded at least ten times. V usage is TRBV9 and J usage is TRBJ1-4; possibly TRBD1 for D (5 bases). V shed 7 bases and J shed 6 bases, with 10 bases lying between them. Germline CDR1 is SGDLS and CDR2 is YYNGEE. This CDR3 spans 12 amino acids. The CDR3 loop is CASDSGHEKLFF. The CDR3 bases are TGTGCCAGCGACAGCGGACATGAAAAACTGTTTTTT.

This chain connects TRBV28 to TRBJ1-1; D is possibly TRBD1 (5 bases). The germline V gene encodes CDR1 MDHEN and CDR2 SYDVKM. The CDR3 is 15 amino acids. V was cut by 6 bases and J by 2 bases, with 16 bases left in between. CDR3 DNA sequence: TGTGCCAGCAGGACCGGGCCCCGGGGCAACACTGAAGCTTTCTTT. It codes for CASRTGPRGNTEAFF.

This clone came up once. The gene calls are TRBV5-1 and TRBJ2-2; TRBD1 matches 9 bases. This CDR3 has 17 amino acids. Trimming removed 0 bases from V and 4 bases from J; junction bases left unmatched: 7. Germline V gene lookup returns CDR1 SGHRS and CDR2 YFSETQ. The CDR3 sequence: CASSLVPQGASTGELFF. The CDR3, as DNA: TGCGCCAGCAGCTTGGTTCCACAGGGGGCGAGCACCGGGGAGCTGTTTTTT.

The V and J genes are TRBV19 and TRBJ2-1, with 8 nucleotides matching TRBD1. CDR1 is LNHDA and CDR2 is SQIVND in the germline V gene (reference sequence). The CDR3 runs to 16 residues. The V segment lost 7 bases and the J segment 6 bases; nucleotides outside the gene matches: 14. The CDR3 nucleotides are TGTGCCAGTAAGAAGACAGGGGCAGGATCCCCCAATGAGCAGTTCTTC. It yields the protein CASKKTGAGSPNEQFF.

This clone was detected only a few times. Other nucleotide sequences from this sample produce the same CDR3. The V call is TRBV7-9, the J call TRBJ2-1, with 9 nucleotides matching TRBD2. After removal of 5 bases from V and 0 bases from J, the junction contained 5 bases not matched to a gene. The CDR3 contains 16 residues. The germline gives CDR1 SEHNR, CDR2 FQNEAQ (reference sequence). Written as DNA, the CDR3 is TGTGCCAGCAGCCTATCACTAGCGGGCTCCTACAATGAGCAGTTCTTC. Encoded protein: CASSLSLAGSYNEQFF.

The J gene is TRBJ2-7, the V gene TRBV5-5; TRBD1 agrees at 10 bases. The V gene end was trimmed by 3 bases and the J gene end by 9 bases; junction bases not matched to a gene: 12. There are 15 residues in the CDR3. The germline V gene encodes CDR1 SGHKS and CDR2 YYEKEE (reference sequence). The CDR3 protein is CASSSLPGQGFGQYF. In DNA, the CDR3 is TGTGCCAGCAGCTCACTACCGGGACAGGGGTTCGGGCAGTACTTC.

The chain employs TRBV7-3 and TRBJ2-6, with 8 nucleotides matching TRBD2. Germline values: CDR1 SGHTA, CDR2 FQGTGA. The CDR3 is made up of 18 amino acids. V lost 5 bases and J lost 0; bases outside the gene matches: 9. CDR3 DNA sequence: TGTGCCAGCAGCCCCCCGGGGGGGCGGAGCTCTGGGGCCAACGTCCTGACTTTC. Protein: CASSPPGGRSSGANVLTF.

The V and J genes are TRBV29-1 and TRBJ2-1; TRBD1 matches 10 bases. J gave up 7 bases and V 4 bases, and 4 bases lay outside the gene matches. The CDR3 contains 13 residues. Germline V gene sequence: CDR1 SQVTM, CDR2 ANQGSEA. The CDR3 loop reads CSVGGGQGNEQFF. In nucleotides, the CDR3 is TGCAGCGTTGGGGGGGGACAGGGGAATGAGCAGTTCTTC.

The rearrangement uses TRBV2 and TRBJ2-2; 7 nucleotides line up with TRBD1. After removal of 10 bases from V and 4 bases from J, the junction contained 12 bases not matched to a gene. This CDR3 is 15 amino acids long. CDR1 is SNHLY and CDR2 is FYNNEI in the germline V gene. The CDR3, as DNA: TGTGCCACCTCTACCGGGACAGACTTCACCGGGGAGCTGTTTTTT. This gives the protein CATSTGTDFTGELFF. The complete variable domain, with remaining parts taken from reference TRBV2 and TRBJ2-2, reads EPEVTQTPSHQVTQMGQEVILRCVPISNHLYFYWYRQILGQKVEFLVSFYNNEISEKSEIFDDQFSVERPDGSNFTLKIRSTKLEDSAMYFCATSTGTDFTGELFFGEGSRLTVL.

In this sample, this clone turned up many times. The chain joins TRBV5-4 to TRBJ1-1, with a weak D call TRBD1 (5 bases). The germline CDR1 and CDR2 sequences are SGHNT and YYREEE (reference sequence). This CDR3 has 13 residues. Trimming took 4 bases from V and 0 from J, leaving 7 bases between them. The CDR3 region has the DNA TGTGCCAGCAGCATGGGGCTGAACACTGAAGCTTTCTTT. As protein: CASSMGLNTEAFF.

V is TRBV11-2 and J is TRBJ2-2, with a possible D match to TRBD1 (5 bases). Germline-derived CDR1 and CDR2 are SGHAT and FQNNGV. Trimming removed 7 bases at V and 1 base at J, with 13 bases between. This CDR3 is built from 15 residues. The CDR3 bases are TGTGCCAGCACGTGGGGCCTAGGGAACACCGGGGAGCTGTTTTTT. Translation: CASTWGLGNTGELFF.

J is TRBJ2-5 and V is TRBV7-2; 15 bases agree with TRBD2. This CDR3 region has 17 residues. J lost 5 bases, V lost 2 bases, and 6 bases had no gene match. Germline loops: CDR1 SGHTA, CDR2 FQGNSA. The CDR3 sequence is CASSLKGLAGGFETQYF. CDR3 DNA: TGTGCCAGCAGCTTAAAGGGACTAGCGGGAGGATTTGAGACCCAGTACTTC.

The V call is TRBV5-5, the J call TRBJ2-7; 7 bases line up with TRBD1. The length of the CDR3 is 14 residues. Trimming removed 3 bases from V and 4 bases from J; junction bases left unmatched: 7. The germline V gene has CDR1 SGHKS and CDR2 YYEKEE (reference sequence). The CDR3 DNA reads TGTGCCAGCAGCTCCATGGGGACAGCATACGAGCAGTACTTC. Protein sequence: CASSSMGTAYEQYF.

About this clone: This may be a read error: a much more frequent sequence differs by one nucleotide. Because the CDR3's place on the DNA is in doubt, the DNA is left out and the CDR3 is given as listed by TCRdb. This specimen includes other DNA sequences encoding the same CDR3. The chain couples TRBV5-4 to TRBJ2-5; the D call in the table, TRBD2, was not verified against the DNA. Including both end residues, the CDR3 is 15 amino acids long. CDR1 SGHNT and CDR2 YYREEE come from the germline V gene (reference sequence). CDR3 residues: CASSSSASGRETQYF.

This sequence joins TRBV27 and TRBJ1-1; a possible D gene is TRBD1 (6 bases). The germline V and J ends were trimmed by 5 bases and 8 bases, with 15 bases remaining between them. Germline V gene lookup returns CDR1 MNHEY and CDR2 SMNVEV (reference sequence). The CDR3 loop spans 13 amino acids. The CDR3 spells CASSPRTETEAFF. The CDR3 coding sequence is TGTGCCAGCAGTCCTAGGACAGAAACGGAAGCTTTCTTT.

The chain combines TRBV28 with TRBJ2-1; 8 nucleotides align to TRBD2. V dropped 4 bases and J dropped 0; count of bases not matched to a gene: 11. Germline lookup yields CDR1 MDHEN and CDR2 SYDVKM. The CDR3 extends over 18 amino acids. The CDR3 DNA follows: TGTGCCAGCAGTTCCCATTGGGGCGGGACTAGCTCCTACAATGAGCAGTTCTTC. This translates into CASSSHWGGTSSYNEQFF. Full variable domain (rest looked up from reference TRBV28 and TRBJ2-1): DVKVTQSSRYLVKRTGEKVFLECVQDMDHENMFWYRQDPGLGLRLIYFSYDVKMKEKGDIPEGYSVSREKKERFSLILESASTNQTSMYLCASSSHWGGTSSYNEQFFGPGTRLTVL.

This CDR3 is CASNLTWAGELFF. CDR3 nucleotide sequence: TGTGCCAGCAACTTAACGTGGGCCGGGGAGCTGTTTTTT. The chain couples TRBV5-6 to TRBJ2-2; D is undetermined. Per the germline V gene, CDR1 is SGHDT and CDR2 is YYEEEE. Trimming stripped 6 bases from V and 6 bases from J, with 12 bases between. There are 13 residues in the CDR3.

V is TRBV30 and J is TRBJ1-2; D unclear. Trimming shortened V by 0 bases and J by 5 bases, and 7 bases separated the two germline ends. The CDR3 is 12 amino acids. Germline V CDR1 and CDR2: GTSNPN, SVGIG (reference sequence). Here the CDR3 reads CAWSVHAYGYTF. DNA for the CDR3: TGTGCCTGGAGTGTACACGCGTATGGCTACACCTTC.

This clone was detected only a few times. The junction shows a germline mismatch at one end, possibly a read error. V usage is TRBV30 and J usage is TRBJ1-1; TRBD1 agrees at 8 bases. CDR3 length equals 13 residues. Germline V lookup: CDR1 GTSNPN, CDR2 SVGIG (reference sequence). The CDR3 loop is CAWRTGVKTEAFF. The DNA of the CDR3 is TGTGCCTGGAGGACAGGGGTGAAAACTGAAGCTTTCTTT.